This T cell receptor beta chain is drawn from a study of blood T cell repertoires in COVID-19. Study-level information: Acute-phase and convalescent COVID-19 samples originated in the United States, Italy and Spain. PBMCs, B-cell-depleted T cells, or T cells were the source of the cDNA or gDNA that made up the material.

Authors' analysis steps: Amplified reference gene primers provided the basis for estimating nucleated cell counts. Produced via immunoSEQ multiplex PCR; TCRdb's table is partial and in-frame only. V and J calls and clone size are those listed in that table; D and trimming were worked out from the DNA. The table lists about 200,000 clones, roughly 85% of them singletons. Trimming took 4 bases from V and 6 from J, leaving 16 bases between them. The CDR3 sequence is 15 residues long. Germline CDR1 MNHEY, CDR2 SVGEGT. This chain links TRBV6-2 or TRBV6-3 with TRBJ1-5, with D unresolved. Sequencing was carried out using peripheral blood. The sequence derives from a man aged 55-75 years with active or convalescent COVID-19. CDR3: CASSSKGPGGQPQHF. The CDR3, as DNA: TGTGCCAGCAGTTCGAAAGGCCCCGGAGGTCAGCCCCAGCATTTT.